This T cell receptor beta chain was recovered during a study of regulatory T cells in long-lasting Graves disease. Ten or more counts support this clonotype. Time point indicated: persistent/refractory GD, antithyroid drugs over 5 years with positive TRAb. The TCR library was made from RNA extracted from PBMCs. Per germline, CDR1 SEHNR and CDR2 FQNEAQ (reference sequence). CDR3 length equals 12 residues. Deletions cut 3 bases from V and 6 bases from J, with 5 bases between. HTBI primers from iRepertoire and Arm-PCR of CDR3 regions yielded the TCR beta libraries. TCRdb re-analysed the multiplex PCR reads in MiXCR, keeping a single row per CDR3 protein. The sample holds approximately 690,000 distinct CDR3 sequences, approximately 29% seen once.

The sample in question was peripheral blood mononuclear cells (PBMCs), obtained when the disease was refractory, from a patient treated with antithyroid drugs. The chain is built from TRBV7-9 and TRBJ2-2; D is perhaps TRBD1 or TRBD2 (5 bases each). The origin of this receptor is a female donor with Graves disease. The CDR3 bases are TGTGCCAGCAGCTTGGGGGCCGGGGAGCTGTTTTTT. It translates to CASSLGAGELFF.